The clone carrying this TCR beta chain was counted a few times. Germline V gene lookup returns CDR1 SQVTM and CDR2 ANQGSEA. The CDR3 loop spans 14 amino acids. The J segment lost 7 bases and the V segment lost 6 bases, leaving 8 bases of the junction unmatched. These data are taken from a study of T cell repertoires in cytomegalovirus infection. TCRdb used MiXCR to reprocess the reads, holding one entry per CDR3 protein. Here the sample spans around 450,000 distinct CDR3 sequences, about a third being singletons. This TCR came from a human donor in good health (CMV status not recorded). Some clones in this sample may be carry-over from other donors' samples. Sequencing was carried out using PBMCs. This chain connects TRBV29-1 to TRBJ2-1, with 11 positions matching TRBD2. As DNA, the CDR3 is TGCAGCGTCCTTAGCGGGGGGGCCGGGAATGAGCAGTTCTTC. Its protein product is CSVLSGGAGNEQFF.